This T cell receptor beta chain was observed in a study of blood T cells in healthy people across ages. Study at large: Template switching recovered approximately one barcoded beta molecule for every two T cells.

This clonotype was observed a few times. The length of the CDR3 is 13 residues. CDR1 DFQATT and CDR2 SNEGSKA come from the germline V gene (reference sequence). The V and J ends lost 5 bases and 6 bases, in that order; junction bases with no gene match: 5. Using a J-beta primer mix together with a sample-barcoded 5' primer, a second PCR was run for roughly 6 to 11 cycles. Via MiXCR, TCRdb re-called the 5' RACE reads, giving one row per CDR3 protein. The repertoire holds under 2 million distinct CDR3 sequences, with about 32% as singletons. Healthy Russian Caucasian donors spanned ages about 6 to 100 years.

The material sequenced was blood. V gene TRBV20-1 combines with J gene TRBJ2-1; 9 nucleotides agree with TRBD2. This receptor was taken from a woman aged 25-40 years in good health. This chain's CDR3 is CSASGTSINEQFF. CDR3 bases: TGCAGTGCTTCTGGGACTAGCATCAATGAGCAGTTCTTC.